This TCR beta chain derives from a study of blood T cell repertoires in COVID-19. Turning to the study itself: The study drew acute and convalescent COVID-19 samples from the United States, Italy and Spain. Sample material is recorded as cDNA or gDNA derived from T cells, B-cell-depleted T cells, or PBMCs.

V was pared by 6 bases and J by 3 bases, with 6 bases of the junction left unmatched. The V gene's germline CDR1 is SGHAT and CDR2 FQNNGV. This CDR3 has 15 residues. In the authors' workflow: By means of reference gene primer amplification, nucleated cell counts were estimated. Generated by immunoSEQ multiplex PCR, the TCRdb table keeps only in-frame clones and is missing some. V and J calls plus clone size are reproduced from that table; the DNA served to infer D and trimming. The table has over 75,000 clones, over 80% seen once. Sequences were obtained from peripheral blood. The V call is TRBV11-2, the J call TRBJ2-2; TRBD1 matches at 8 bases. The TCR was taken from a woman older than 75 with active or convalescent COVID-19. CDR3 region: CASSLQGGYTGELFF. CDR3 DNA sequence: TGTGCCAGCAGTCTACAGGGGGGCTACACCGGGGAGCTGTTTTTT.